The rows below give T cell receptor beta chains drawn from one sample of a study of control samples from healthy donors and cancer patients. Sequencing used immunoSEQ multiplex PCR; TCRdb keeps in-frame clones, though not all of them. The top ten clones hold 0.95% to 1.4% of a sample with around 58,000 clones, around 95% of them seen once. The sample taken for sequencing was blood. The source is a woman under 30 in good health. CDR3s include the opening cysteine and the closing phenylalanine or tryptophan. D genes are given only for firm matches. Some rows mark clone size as missing; the rest say once, few, many or name a class of expanded clone.

J gene | clone size | D gene | V gene | CDR3 protein | CDR3 DNA
TRBJ2-3 | - | TRBD2 | TRBV30 | CAWTPGDQTSGADTQYF | TGTGCCTGGACACCCGGGGATCAGACTAGCGGCGCAGATACGCAGTATTTT
TRBJ2-5 | - | - | TRBV30 | CAWSVSRTAYTFLKTQYF | TGTGCCTGGAGTGTGTCCAGGACAGCCTATACCTTTTTAAAGACCCAGTACTTC
TRBJ1-5 | - | - | TRBV24-1 | CATSDGVNQPQHF | TGTGCCACCAGTGATGGGGTTAATCAGCCCCAGCATTTT
TRBJ1-4 | once | - | TRBV5-5 | CASSLEGSTNEKLFF | TGTGCCAGCAGCTTAGAGGGGTCAACTAATGAAAAACTGTTTTTT
TRBJ2-7 | once | TRBD2 | TRBV3-1/TRBV3-2 | CASSQAAGDYEQYF | TGTGCCAGCAGCCAAGCTGCGGGGGACTACGAGCAGTACTTC
TRBJ1-1 | - | TRBD1 | TRBV7-8 | CASSLTGTVRNTEAFF | TGTGCCAGCAGCTTGACAGGGACAGTTCGAAACACTGAAGCTTTCTTT
TRBJ2-1 | - | - | TRBV27 | CASSLIVSGEQFF | TGTGCCAGCAGTTTAATAGTTTCAGGGGAGCAGTTCTTC
TRBJ1-5 | - | - | TRBV21-1 | CASSKRGRGRYSNQPQHF | TGTGCCAGCAGCAAGCGGGGGCGGGGGAGATATAGCAATCAGCCCCAGCATTTT
TRBJ1-2 | - | TRBD1 | TRBV3-1/TRBV3-2 | CASSLSDRVSYGYTF | TGTGCCAGCAGCCTATCTGACAGGGTGTCGTATGGCTACACCTTC
TRBJ2-7 | - | - | TRBV2 | CASSEWLAGEQYF | TGTGCCAGCAGTGAATGGCTCGCGGGCGAGCAGTACTTC
TRBJ2-3 | - | - | TRBV27 | CASAGDTDTQYF | TGTGCCTCAGCAGGGGACACAGATACGCAGTATTTT
TRBJ1-1 | - | - | TRBV29-1 | CSVGQENTEAFF | TGCAGCGTTGGACAGGAGAACACTGAAGCTTTCTTT
TRBJ2-3 | - | TRBD2 | TRBV6-5 | CASSFQSGGTDTQYF | TGTGCCAGCAGTTTTCAGTCGGGAGGGACAGATACGCAGTATTTT
TRBJ2-7 | - | TRBD2 | TRBV18 | CASSQGTRVEQYF | TGTGCCAGCTCCCAAGGGACTAGGGTCGAGCAGTACTTC
TRBJ1-2 | - | TRBD1 | TRBV4-3 | CASSQDSTGAYGYTF | TGCGCCAGCAGCCAAGACTCCACAGGGGCTTATGGCTACACCTTC
TRBJ1-2 | - | - | TRBV6-1 | CASSEGAGSSGYTF | TGTGCCAGCAGTGAAGGGGCAGGGTCCTCTGGCTACACCTTC
TRBJ2-1 | - | - | TRBV11-3 | CASSSRDFSKGNEQFF | TGTGCCAGCAGCTCCCGGGACTTTTCGAAGGGGAATGAGCAGTTCTTC
TRBJ1-4 | - | - | TRBV30 | CAWSVSTNEKLFF | TGTGCCTGGAGTGTATCTACTAATGAAAAACTGTTTTTT
TRBJ1-6 | - | - | TRBV14 | CASSRQVGVYSPLHF | TGTGCCAGCAGCCGCCAGGTAGGGGTTTATTCACCCCTCCACTTT
TRBJ2-1 | - | TRBD2 | TRBV29-1 | CSVIAGTPYNEQFF | TGCAGCGTCATAGCGGGGACCCCCTACAATGAGCAGTTCTTC
TRBJ2-7 | - | TRBD1 | TRBV3-1/TRBV3-2 | CASSQDRGPDEQYF | TGTGCCAGCAGCCAAGACAGGGGGCCGGACGAGCAGTACTTC
TRBJ2-3 | - | TRBD1 | TRBV5-6 | CASSGTTGTTDTQYF | TGTGCCAGCAGCGGAACGACAGGGACCACAGATACGCAGTATTTT
TRBJ2-7 | - | - | TRBV4-1 | CASSQDVVAYEQYF | TGCGCCAGCAGCCAAGATGTAGTAGCATACGAGCAGTACTTC
TRBJ1-1 | - | - | TRBV11-3 | CASSLSRNTEAFF | TGTGCCAGCAGCCTATCAAGGAACACTGAAGCTTTCTTT
TRBJ2-1 | - | - | TRBV6-5 | CASAGSSDYNEQFF | TGTGCCAGTGCCGGGTCCTCCGACTACAATGAGCAGTTCTTC
TRBJ2-1 | - | - | TRBV7-2 | CASQSMGTFYNEQFF | TGTGCCAGCCAATCAATGGGTACATTCTACAATGAGCAGTTCTTC
TRBJ1-4 | - | - | TRBV5-1 | CASSFGLTTEKLFF | TGCGCCAGCAGCTTCGGCTTAACAACGGAAAAACTGTTTTTT
TRBJ1-4 | - | TRBD1 | TRBV14 | CASSDDRVGEKLFF | TGTGCCAGCAGCGACGACAGGGTTGGTGAAAAACTGTTTTTT
TRBJ2-3 | - | TRBD2 | TRBV5-4 | CASSFVIAGADTQYF | TGTGCCAGCAGCTTTGTGATAGCGGGGGCAGATACGCAGTATTTT
TRBJ1-2 | - | - | TRBV18 | CASSPPGRGYGYTF | TGTGCCAGCTCACCTCCGGGACGGGGCTATGGCTACACCTTC
TRBJ1-4 | - | - | TRBV9 | CASSVSSRPNEKLFF | TGTGCCAGCAGCGTGAGTTCACGGCCTAATGAAAAACTGTTTTTT
TRBJ1-5 | - | - | TRBV12-3/TRBV12-4 | CASSSRQNQPQHF | TGTGCCAGCAGTAGCCGACAGAATCAGCCCCAGCATTTT
TRBJ1-1 | - | TRBD1 | TRBV30 | CAWARGSYTEAFF | TGTGCCTGGGCCAGGGGGAGCTACACTGAAGCTTTCTTT
TRBJ2-7 | - | TRBD2 | TRBV5-1 | CASSKSGLAGGAYEQYF | TGCGCCAGCAGCAAATCGGGACTAGCGGGGGGTGCTTACGAGCAGTACTTC
TRBJ2-5 | - | - | TRBV24-1 | CATSDLQETQYF | TGTGCCACCAGTGATCTGCAAGAGACCCAGTACTTC
TRBJ1-1 | - | - | TRBV11-2 | CASSPLVGRDTEAFF | TGTGCCAGCAGCCCCCTGGTGGGTCGGGACACTGAAGCTTTCTTT
TRBJ1-6 | - | - | TRBV14 | CASSRAESPLHF | TGTGCCAGCAGCAGAGCTGAGTCGCCCCTCCACTTT
TRBJ2-7 | once | - | TRBV29-1 | CSVETRDYEQYF | TGCAGCGTTGAAACCAGGGACTACGAGCAGTACTTC
TRBJ1-1 | - | - | TRBV5-1 | CASSPEAGRSLAEAFF | TGCGCCAGCAGCCCGGAGGCGGGGCGATCACTAGCTGAAGCTTTCTTT
TRBJ1-1 | - | - | TRBV9 | CASSVETDRPYTEAFF | TGTGCCAGCAGCGTAGAAACCGACAGACCCTACACTGAAGCTTTCTTT
TRBJ1-3 | - | - | TRBV28 | CASIRTAAGNTIYF | TGTGCCAGCATTAGGACAGCCGCTGGAAACACCATATATTTT
TRBJ1-1 | - | - | TRBV20-1 | CSASVGWTEAFF | TGCAGTGCTAGTGTGGGGTGGACTGAAGCTTTCTTT
TRBJ2-5 | - | TRBD2 | TRBV7-2 | CASSSLAGGAQETQYF | TGTGCCAGCAGCTCCTTAGCGGGGGGGGCGCAAGAGACCCAGTACTTC
TRBJ1-4 | - | - | TRBV5-1 | CASRYRAGEKLFF | TGCGCCAGCAGATACAGGGCGGGGGAAAAACTGTTTTTT
TRBJ1-4 | - | TRBD1 | TRBV10-2 | CASSHLGTGLEKLFF | TGCGCCAGCAGCCACTTGGGGACAGGGCTTGAAAAACTGTTTTTT
TRBJ1-2 | - | TRBD1 | TRBV7-8 | CASSSTPGQGAYGYTF | TGTGCCAGCAGCAGTACTCCCGGACAGGGCGCTTATGGCTACACCTTC
TRBJ1-6 | - | - | TRBV7-2 | CASSFDPNRNSPLHF | TGTGCCAGCAGCTTTGACCCCAACAGGAATTCACCCCTCCACTTT
TRBJ1-2 | - | - | TRBV5-5 | CASSFGINYGYTF | TGTGCCAGCAGCTTTGGTATTAACTATGGCTACACCTTC
TRBJ2-1 | - | - | TRBV19 | CASSPSTPPEQFF | TGTGCCAGTAGTCCCTCGACCCCCCCTGAGCAGTTCTTC
TRBJ1-2 | - | - | TRBV23-1 | CASSLPSGREGYGYTF | TGCGCCAGCAGTCTCCCATCGGGTAGGGAAGGATATGGCTACACCTTC
TRBJ1-2 | - | - | TRBV21-1 | CASSKGAATLANYGYTF | TGTGCCAGCAGCAAAGGGGCAGCGACCTTAGCTAACTATGGCTACACCTTC